The 30 T cell receptor beta chains presented below share a single source sample, sequenced in a study of monozygotic twins with inflammatory bowel disease. TCRdb re-called the 5' RACE reads and catalogs CDR3 proteins one per entry, DNA excluded. The sample totals just over 300,000 distinct CDR3 sequences. Sequenced sample: blood. All receptors derive from a human donor with ulcerative colitis or Crohn's disease, or a healthy co-twin of an affected twin (not recorded which).

The chain uses TRBV6-2 or TRBV6-3 and TRBJ2-1; checking the TCRdb D call of TRBD1 is not possible without DNA. CDR3 length: 12 residues. Germline CDR1 reads MNHEY; CDR2 reads SVGEGT. This CDR3 is CASSRAGDEQFF.

CDR3 in amino acids: CASSLDIDYEQYF. The chain recombines TRBV7-8 with TRBJ2-7. The CDR3 is 13 amino acids. Germline CDR1 and CDR2: SGHVS and FQNEAQ. The variable domain in full, completed from reference TRBV7-8 and TRBJ2-7, reads GAGVSQSPRYKVAKRGQDVALRCDPISGHVSLFWYQQALGQGPEFLTYFQNEAQLDKSGLPSDRFFAERPEGSVSTLKIQRTQQEDSAVYLCASSLDIDYEQYFGPGTRLTVT.

This sequence joins TRBV6-5 and TRBJ2-7. The CDR3 has 14 residues. Germline V gives CDR1 MNHEY, CDR2 SVGAGI. The CDR3 here is CASSSAMGLYEQYF.

The CDR3 loop is CASSLAGGMKTEAFF. This rearrangement joins TRBV5-1 to TRBJ1-1; checking the TCRdb D call of TRBD1 is not possible without DNA. Germline V lookup: CDR1 SGHRS, CDR2 YFSETQ. This CDR3 comprises 15 residues.

The rearrangement uses TRBV6-5 and TRBJ2-5; TCRdb's D gene call, TRBD1, goes unchecked for lack of DNA. The germline gives CDR1 MNHEY, CDR2 SVGAGI. There are 15 residues in the CDR3. The CDR3 is CASSSGQGLGETQYF.

The chain employs TRBV9 and TRBJ2-2; TCRdb's D call of TRBD2 is untestable without DNA. Germline CDR1 reads SGDLS; CDR2 reads YYNGEE. The CDR3 loop spans 17 amino acids. CDR3 region: CASSGGAGGADTGELFF. The variable domain in full, with the rest retrieved from reference TRBV9 and TRBJ2-2, is DSGVTQTPKHLITATGQRVTLRCSPRSGDLSVYWYQQSLDQGLQFLIQYYNGEERAKGNILERFSAQQFPDLHSELNLSSLELGDSALYFCASSGGAGGADTGELFFGEGSRLTVL.

The chain joins TRBV18 to TRBJ1-2; TCRdb's assignment of TRBD1 cannot be checked, as there is no DNA. CDR3 length: 15 residues. CDR1 and CDR2 (germline): KGHSH, LQKENI. The CDR3 reads CASSSITGTVYGYTF.

V usage is TRBV11-2 and J usage is TRBJ2-1; TCRdb lists TRBD2, though no DNA is available to test this call. The CDR3 loop spans 19 amino acids. CDR1 and CDR2 from the germline V gene are SGHAT and FQNNGV. The CDR3 sequence: CASSLHTSSGNPSYNEQFF.

The chain recombines TRBV20-1 with TRBJ2-6. The CDR3 contains 16 residues. Germline loops: CDR1 DFQATT, CDR2 SNEGSKA (reference sequence). CDR3: CSARDATRSGANVLTF.

The gene calls are TRBV7-2 and TRBJ2-3; the D call from TCRdb, TRBD1, cannot be confirmed without DNA. The CDR3 spans 13 residues. Germline V gives CDR1 SGHTA, CDR2 FQGNSA. The CDR3 reads CASRRGGTDTQYF. The full variable domain, with the rest looked up from reference TRBV7-2 and TRBJ2-3, is GAGVSQSPSNKVTEKGKDVELRCDPISGHTALYWYRQSLGQGLEFLIYFQGNSAPDKSGLPSDRFSAERTGGSVSTLTIQRTQQEDSAVYLCASRRGGTDTQYFGPGTRLTVL.

V and J are TRBV27 and TRBJ2-2; TCRdb outputs TRBD1, but without DNA this stays unchecked. The CDR3 has 18 amino acids. CDR1 is MNHEY and CDR2 is SMNVEV in the germline V gene (reference sequence). The chain's CDR3 is CASSFLGAGQGTSGELFF.

The genes are TRBV28 and TRBJ2-1; TCRdb selects TRBD1, and the lack of DNA leaves this call unchecked. Germline assignment: CDR1 MDHEN and CDR2 SYDVKM. The length of the CDR3 is 16 residues. The chain's CDR3 is CASSFSTGVPYNEQFF. The full variable domain, its missing parts supplied by reference TRBV28 and TRBJ2-1, is DVKVTQSSRYLVKRTGEKVFLECVQDMDHENMFWYRQDPGLGLRLIYFSYDVKMKEKGDIPEGYSVSREKKERFSLILESASTNQTSMYLCASSFSTGVPYNEQFFGPGTRLTVL.

The CDR3 reads CASSYTQGNEQFF. The chain joins TRBV19 to TRBJ2-1. This CDR3 is 13 amino acids long. In germline, CDR1 is LNHDA, CDR2 SQIVND (reference sequence).

The V and J genes are TRBV6-2 or TRBV6-3 and TRBJ2-7; TCRdb calls TRBD2, which cannot be checked without DNA. CDR1 is MNHEY and CDR2 is SVGEGT in the germline V gene. This CDR3 spans 15 amino acids. CDR3 amino acids: CASSYGLAGVYEQYF.

CDR3 amino acids: CASRHRTVNTGELFF. The chain is built from TRBV7-2 and TRBJ2-2; TCRdb picks TRBD1, but there is no DNA to check that call. The CDR3 has 15 amino acids. Germline assignment: CDR1 SGHTA and CDR2 FQGNSA.

The chain recombines TRBV30 with TRBJ2-1; TCRdb calls TRBD2, which cannot be checked without DNA. CDR3 length equals 13 residues. Per the germline V gene, CDR1 is GTSNPN and CDR2 is SVGIG (reference sequence). The CDR3 region is CACFSGGAAEQFF.

The CDR3 region is CASSAGVNYEQYF. The chain joins TRBV6-2 or TRBV6-3 to TRBJ2-7; checking the TCRdb D call of TRBD1 is not possible without DNA. This CDR3 comprises 13 residues. Germline V gives CDR1 MNHEY, CDR2 SVGEGT.

This chain connects TRBV29-1 to TRBJ1-1; lacking DNA, the TRBD1 call made by TCRdb goes unchecked. Per germline, CDR1 SQVTM and CDR2 ANQGSEA. There are 12 residues in the CDR3. The CDR3 region is CSGLTENTEAFF. Full variable domain (outside the CDR3, taken from reference TRBV29-1 and TRBJ1-1): SAVISQKPSRDICQRGTSLTIQCQVDSQVTMMFWYRQQPGQSLTLIATANQGSEATYESGFVIDKFPISRPNLTFSTLTVSNMSPEDSSIYLCSGLTENTEAFFGQGTRLTVV.

V gene TRBV11-3 combines with J gene TRBJ2-5; TCRdb's D call, TRBD1, is unchecked because there is no DNA. CDR1 is SGHNT and CDR2 is YENEEA in the germline V gene. There are 14 residues in the CDR3. The CDR3 is CASSPDGRQETQYF.

This rearrangement joins TRBV7-9 to TRBJ2-2. The CDR3 sequence is 15 residues long. CDR1 and CDR2 (germline): SEHNR, FQNEAQ (reference sequence). This CDR3 reads CASSPGSGRTRELFF.

The chain has TRBV18 and TRBJ2-1. Per germline, CDR1 KGHSH and CDR2 LQKENI. The CDR3 spans 16 residues. The CDR3 loop reads CASSPPGSLTYNEQFF.

The chain is built from TRBV29-1 and TRBJ2-5. CDR1 is SQVTM, CDR2 ANQGSEA, per germline. There are 11 residues in the CDR3. CDR3 protein: CSVEKQETQYF.

The V call is TRBV5-1, the J call TRBJ1-3; TCRdb's D call, TRBD1, is unchecked because there is no DNA. The V gene's germline CDR1 is SGHRS and CDR2 YFSETQ. The CDR3 consists of 17 residues. CDR3 in amino acids: CASSLASTGGTGNTIYF.

V gene TRBV6-2 or TRBV6-3 combines with J gene TRBJ2-1; TCRdb's assignment of TRBD1 cannot be checked, as there is no DNA. Per the germline V gene, CDR1 is MNHEY and CDR2 is SVGEGT. The CDR3 consists of 11 residues. The CDR3 region is CASRTGTKEFF.

The rearrangement links TRBV7-3 to TRBJ2-1; without DNA, the TCRdb call of TRBD2 cannot be checked. In germline, CDR1 is SGHTA, CDR2 FQGTGA. The CDR3 totals 16 residues. CDR3 sequence reads: CASSLAPGLLYNEQFF.

The chain is built from TRBV5-1 and TRBJ2-1; TCRdb designates TRBD2, a call that cannot be tested without DNA. The germline CDR1 and CDR2 sequences are SGHRS and YFSETQ. This CDR3 is 13 amino acids long. CDR3 residues: CASKPSGSNEQFF.

The chain uses TRBV4-2 and TRBJ2-1; TCRdb's D gene call, TRBD2, goes unchecked for lack of DNA. Per the germline V gene, CDR1 is LGHNA and CDR2 is YNFKEQ. This CDR3 spans 16 amino acids. CDR3 in amino acids: CASSQGTSGGYNEQFF.

V and J are TRBV12-3 or TRBV12-4 and TRBJ1-1. This CDR3 has 12 amino acids. The CDR3 reads CASSPHSTEAFF.

V usage is TRBV9 and J usage is TRBJ2-5; TCRdb names TRBD2, which stays unverified in the absence of DNA. Germline values: CDR1 SGDLS, CDR2 YYNGEE. The CDR3 is 12 amino acids. CDR3 region: CASSGEGGTQYF.

V usage is TRBV7-2 and J usage is TRBJ2-1; there is no DNA to check the TCRdb D call of TRBD1. CDR1 and CDR2 (germline): SGHTA, FQGNSA. There are 15 residues in the CDR3. The chain's CDR3 is CASSRFMGEYNEQFF.